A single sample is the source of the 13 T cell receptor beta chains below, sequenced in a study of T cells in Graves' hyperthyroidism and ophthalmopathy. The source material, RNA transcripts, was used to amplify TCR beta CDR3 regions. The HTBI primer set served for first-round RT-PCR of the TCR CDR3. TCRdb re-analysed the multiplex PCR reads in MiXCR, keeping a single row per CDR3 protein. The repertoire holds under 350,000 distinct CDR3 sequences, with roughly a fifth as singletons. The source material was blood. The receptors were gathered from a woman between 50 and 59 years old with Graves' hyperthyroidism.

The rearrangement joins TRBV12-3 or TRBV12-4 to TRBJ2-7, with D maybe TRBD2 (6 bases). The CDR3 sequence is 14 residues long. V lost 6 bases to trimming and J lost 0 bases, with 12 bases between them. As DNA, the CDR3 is TGTGCCAGCAGCTGGGACGGGAGCTCCTACGAGCAGTACTTC. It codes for CASSWDGSSYEQYF.

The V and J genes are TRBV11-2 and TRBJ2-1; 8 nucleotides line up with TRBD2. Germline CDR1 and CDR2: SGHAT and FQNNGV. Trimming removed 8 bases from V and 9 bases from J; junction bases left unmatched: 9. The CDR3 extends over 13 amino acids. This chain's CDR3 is CASSTGGSGEQFF. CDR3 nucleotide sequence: TGTGCCAGCTCGACGGGGGGGTCTGGTGAGCAGTTCTTC.

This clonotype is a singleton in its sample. The CDR3 region is CASSWGFGANVLTF. CDR3 nucleotide sequence: TGTGCCAGCAGTTGGGGATTTGGGGCCAACGTCCTGACTTTC. The chain employs TRBV25-1 and TRBJ2-6; no firm D call. Germline CDR1 MGHDK, CDR2 SYGVNS. This CDR3 spans 14 amino acids. V dropped 5 bases and J dropped 3 bases, with 8 bases sitting between them.

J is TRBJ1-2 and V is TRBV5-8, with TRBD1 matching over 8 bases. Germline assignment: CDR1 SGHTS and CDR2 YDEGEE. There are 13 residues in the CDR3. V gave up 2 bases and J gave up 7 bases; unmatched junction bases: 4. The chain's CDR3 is CASSFQGAFGYTF. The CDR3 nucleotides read TGTGCCAGCAGCTTTCAGGGGGCCTTTGGCTACACCTTC.

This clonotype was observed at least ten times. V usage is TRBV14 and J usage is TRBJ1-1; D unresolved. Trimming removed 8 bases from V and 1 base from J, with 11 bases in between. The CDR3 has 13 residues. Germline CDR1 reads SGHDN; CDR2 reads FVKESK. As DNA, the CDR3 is TGTGCCAGCTCATTAAAACGGAACACTGAAGCTTTCTTT. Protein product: CASSLKRNTEAFF.

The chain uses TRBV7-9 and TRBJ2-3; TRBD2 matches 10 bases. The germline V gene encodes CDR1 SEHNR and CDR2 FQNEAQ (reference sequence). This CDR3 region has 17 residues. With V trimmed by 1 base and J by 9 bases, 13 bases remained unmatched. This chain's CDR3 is CASSLVRPSGSSRTQYF. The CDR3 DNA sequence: TGTGCCAGCAGCTTAGTCAGGCCTAGCGGGAGTTCGAGAACGCAGTATTTT. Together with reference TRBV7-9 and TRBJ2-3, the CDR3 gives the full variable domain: DTGVSQNPRHKITKRGQNVTFRCDPISEHNRLYWYRQTLGQGPEFLTYFQNEAQLEKSRLLSDRFSAERPKGSFSTLEIQRTEQGDSAMYLCASSLVRPSGSSRTQYFGPGTRLTVL.

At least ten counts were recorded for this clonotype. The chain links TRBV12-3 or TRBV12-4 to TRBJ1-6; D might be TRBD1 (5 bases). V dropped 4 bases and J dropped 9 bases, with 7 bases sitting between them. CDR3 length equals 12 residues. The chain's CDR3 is CASSSGPSPLHF. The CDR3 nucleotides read TGTGCCAGCAGTTCGGGACCTTCACCCCTCCACTTT.

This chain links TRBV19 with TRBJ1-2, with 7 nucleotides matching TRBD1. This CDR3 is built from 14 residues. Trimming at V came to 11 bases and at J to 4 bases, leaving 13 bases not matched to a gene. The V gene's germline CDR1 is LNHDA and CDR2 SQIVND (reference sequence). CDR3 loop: CASSGSGGIYGYTF. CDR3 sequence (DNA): TGTGCCTCAAGCGGGTCAGGGGGGATCTATGGCTACACCTTC.

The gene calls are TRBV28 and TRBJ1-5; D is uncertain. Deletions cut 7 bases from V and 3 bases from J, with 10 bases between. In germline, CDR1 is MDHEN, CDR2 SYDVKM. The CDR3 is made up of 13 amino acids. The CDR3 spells CASKSNPNQPQHF. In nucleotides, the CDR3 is TGTGCCAGCAAATCCAATCCCAATCAGCCCCAGCATTTT.

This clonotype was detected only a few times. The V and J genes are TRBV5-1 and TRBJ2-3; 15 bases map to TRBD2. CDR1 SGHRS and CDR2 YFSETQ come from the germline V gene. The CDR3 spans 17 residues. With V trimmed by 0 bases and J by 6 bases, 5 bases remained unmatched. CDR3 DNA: TGCGCCAGCAGCTTGGAGGGACTAGCGGGAGGAGGGGATACGCAGTATTTT. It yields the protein CASSLEGLAGGGDTQYF.

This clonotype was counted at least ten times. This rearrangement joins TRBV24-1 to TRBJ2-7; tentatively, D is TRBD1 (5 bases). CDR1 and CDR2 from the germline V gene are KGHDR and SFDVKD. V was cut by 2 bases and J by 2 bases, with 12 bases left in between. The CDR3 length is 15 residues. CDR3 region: CATSDSRRVTYEQYF. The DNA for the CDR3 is TGTGCCACCAGTGATTCGCGCAGGGTTACCTACGAGCAGTACTTC.

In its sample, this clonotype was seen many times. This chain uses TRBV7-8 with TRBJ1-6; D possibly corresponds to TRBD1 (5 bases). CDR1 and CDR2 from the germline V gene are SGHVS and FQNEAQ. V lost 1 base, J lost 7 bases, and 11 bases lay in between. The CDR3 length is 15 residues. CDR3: CASSLVYRSNSPLHF. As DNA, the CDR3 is TGTGCCAGCAGCTTAGTTTACAGGTCCAATTCACCCCTCCACTTT.

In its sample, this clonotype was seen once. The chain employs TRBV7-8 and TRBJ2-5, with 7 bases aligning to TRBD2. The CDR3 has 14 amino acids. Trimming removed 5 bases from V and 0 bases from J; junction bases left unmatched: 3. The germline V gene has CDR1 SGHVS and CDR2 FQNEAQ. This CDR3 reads CASSPAGDQETQYF. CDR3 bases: TGTGCCAGCAGCCCCGCGGGGGACCAAGAGACCCAGTACTTC.